This TCR beta chain was sequenced for a study of T cells after yellow fever vaccination. Findings and limits, study-wide: A small proportion of clonotypes was detected in both the CD4 and CD8 compartments.

TCRdb itself ran the 5' RACE reads through MiXCR, one entry per CDR3 protein. This table has some 320,000 distinct CDR3 sequences, approximately 4.3% appearing once. Many counts were recorded for this clonotype. What it binds is not known. Sample: PBMCs, taken 15 days after the yellow fever booster vaccination. This clonotype was obtained from a man aged 18 to 29 who received the YFV17D yellow fever vaccine.

The CDR3 nucleotides are TGCGCTCCTCAAAGGGGAGGGAAGGGCTATGGCTACACCTTC. Amino acids: CAPQRGGKGYGYTF. The chain links TRBV5-1 to TRBJ1-2; possibly TRBD1 for D (5 bases). The CDR3 sequence is 14 residues long. Germline CDR1 reads SGHRS; CDR2 reads YFSETQ.